This TCR beta chain was sequenced in a study of cytomegalovirus exposure and HLA in healthy donors. With 60 Vbeta and 13 Jbeta primers, the PCR was carried out. Only in-frame clones appear in the TCRdb table, and some are missing; sequencing was by immunoSEQ multiplex PCR. The sample consists of approximately 30,000 clones, 40% to 50% of them appearing once. Sequencing input: PBMCs. This TCR was sampled from a woman in her 50s in good health and CMV-seronegative.

CDR3 protein: CASSLSPGTAYNEQFF. In DNA form, the CDR3 reads TGTGCCAGCAGCTTAAGTCCCGGGACAGCCTACAATGAGCAGTTCTTC. This chain joins TRBV7-7 and TRBJ2-1; 7 bases are a match to TRBD1. Looked up from germline, CDR1 is SSHAT and CDR2 is FNYEAQ (reference sequence). The CDR3 is 16 residues long. V trimming: 2 bases; J trimming: 2 bases; junction bases outside the gene matches: 6.